What follows are 5 T cell receptor beta chains derived from one specimen sequenced in a study of molecular identifiers for immune sequencing clone quantification. TCRdb re-called the PCR reads through MiXCR, storing one row per CDR3 protein. The repertoire consists of about 640,000 distinct CDR3 sequences, with less than 20% occurring once and the leading ten covering roughly 0.9%. Sequenced: naive CD8+ T cells from blood, with Jurkat cell RNA spiked in. Subset: FACS-sorted CD8+CD4-CCR7+CD45RA+ naive T cells. All receptors come from a human donor in good health. Some libraries in this study had Jurkat cell RNA spiked in.

This sequence joins TRBV3-1 and TRBJ2-7; possible D gene TRBD2, 6 bases. The germline gives CDR1 LGHDT, CDR2 YNNKEL (reference sequence). The CDR3 length is 14 residues. V was cut by 8 bases and J by 3 bases, with 17 bases left in between. The CDR3: CASYYGRGDYEQYF. The CDR3 DNA is TGTGCCAGCTACTATGGACGCGGGGACTACGAGCAGTACTTC.

The genes are TRBV11-2 and TRBJ1-5; 10 nucleotides line up with TRBD1. The CDR3 loop spans 18 amino acids. Germline V gene data show CDR1 as SGHAT and CDR2 as FQNNGV. Trimming removed 4 bases from V and 3 bases from J; junction bases left unmatched: 12. The CDR3 loop is CASSSAERDRGTNQPQHF. DNA of the CDR3: TGTGCCAGCAGCTCTGCCGAGAGGGACAGGGGCACCAATCAGCCCCAGCATTTT.

This clonotype was recorded at least ten times. CDR3 residues: CAWSWTRDRESNTEAFF. In DNA, the CDR3 is TGTGCCTGGAGTTGGACCCGGGACAGGGAATCGAACACTGAAGCTTTCTTT. The rearrangement links TRBV30 to TRBJ1-1; 9 positions agree with TRBD1. The CDR3 has 17 amino acids. V dropped 2 bases and J dropped 1; count of bases not matched to a gene: 11. CDR1 is GTSNPN, CDR2 SVGIG, per germline (reference sequence).

Worth noting for this clonotype: It may be a read error: a sequence one base away is much more abundant. V and J are TRBV7-9 and TRBJ2-2; D is uncertain. The CDR3 is 15 amino acids. CDR1 SEHNR and CDR2 FQNEAQ come from the germline V gene (reference sequence). CDR3 coding DNA: TGTGCCAGCAGCTTAGCGGAGAAGAACACCGAGGAGCTGTTTTTT. The encoded protein is CASSLAEKNTEELFF.

The J gene is TRBJ2-2, the V gene TRBV20-1; TRBD1 or TRBD2 may be the D gene (5 bases each). V was trimmed by 4 bases and J by 7 bases, leaving 37 bases between them. CDR1 and CDR2 from the germline V gene are DFQATT and SNEGSKA (reference sequence). The CDR3 contains 21 residues. The CDR3 sequence is CSAKGDPTSDRTLVFSGELFF. The CDR3 bases are TGCAGTGCTAAAGGGGACCCGACTTCCGACCGAACACTTGTGTTTAGCGGGGAGCTGTTTTTT.